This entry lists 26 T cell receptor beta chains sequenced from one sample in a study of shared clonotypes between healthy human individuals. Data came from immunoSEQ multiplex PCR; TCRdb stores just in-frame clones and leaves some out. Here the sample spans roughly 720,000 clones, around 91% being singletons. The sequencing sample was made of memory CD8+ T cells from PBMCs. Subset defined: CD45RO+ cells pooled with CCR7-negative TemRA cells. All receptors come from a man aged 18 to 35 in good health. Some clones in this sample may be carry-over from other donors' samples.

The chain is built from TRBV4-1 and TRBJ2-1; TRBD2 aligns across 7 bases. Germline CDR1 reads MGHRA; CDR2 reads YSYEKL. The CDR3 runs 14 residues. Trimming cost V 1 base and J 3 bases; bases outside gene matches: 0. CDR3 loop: CASSQGDYYNEQFF. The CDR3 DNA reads TGCGCCAGCAGCCAAGGGGACTACTACAATGAGCAGTTCTTC.

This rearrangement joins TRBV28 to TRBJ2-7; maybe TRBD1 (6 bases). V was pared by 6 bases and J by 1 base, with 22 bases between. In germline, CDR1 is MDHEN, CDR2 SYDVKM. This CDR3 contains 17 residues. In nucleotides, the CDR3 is TGTGCCAGCAGCCCACTTCAGAGGGCAGGGGAATCCTACGAGCAGTACTTC. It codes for CASSPLQRAGESYEQYF.

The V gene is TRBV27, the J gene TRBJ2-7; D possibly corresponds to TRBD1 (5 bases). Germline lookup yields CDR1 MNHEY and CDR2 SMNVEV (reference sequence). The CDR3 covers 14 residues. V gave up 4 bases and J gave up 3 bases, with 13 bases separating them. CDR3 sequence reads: CASSSANRLYEQYF. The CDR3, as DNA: TGTGCCAGCAGTTCTGCAAACAGGCTCTACGAGCAGTACTTC.

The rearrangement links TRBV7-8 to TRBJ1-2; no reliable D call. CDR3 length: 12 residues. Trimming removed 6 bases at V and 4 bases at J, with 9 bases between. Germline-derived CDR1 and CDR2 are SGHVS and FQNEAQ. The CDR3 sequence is CASRGRGYGYTF. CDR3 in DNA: TGTGCCAGCAGAGGTCGTGGCTATGGCTACACCTTC.

CDR3 sequence (DNA): TGTGCCAGCAGTTTATACAGGGAGAGAACAGATACGCAGTATTTT. Translation: CASSLYRERTDTQYF. The V gene is TRBV28, the J gene TRBJ2-3, with D possibly TRBD1 on 6 matching bases. The V gene lost 1 base and the J gene lost 3 bases, with 11 bases spanning the gap. The germline gives CDR1 MDHEN, CDR2 SYDVKM. The CDR3 length is 15 residues.

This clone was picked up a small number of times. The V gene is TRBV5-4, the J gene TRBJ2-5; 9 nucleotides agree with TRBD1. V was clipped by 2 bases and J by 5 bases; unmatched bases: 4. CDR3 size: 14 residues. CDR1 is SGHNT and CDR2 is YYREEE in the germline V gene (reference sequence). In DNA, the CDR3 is TGTGCCAGCAGCTTCACAGGGGGCAGTGAGACCCAGTACTTC. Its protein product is CASSFTGGSETQYF.

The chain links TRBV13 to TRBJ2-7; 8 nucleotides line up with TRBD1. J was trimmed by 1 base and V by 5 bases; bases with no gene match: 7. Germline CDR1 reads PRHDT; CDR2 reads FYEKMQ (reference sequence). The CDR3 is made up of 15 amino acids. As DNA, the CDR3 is TGTGCCAGCAGCCCCTCGGGGACAGGTTCCTACGAGCAGTACTTC. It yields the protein CASSPSGTGSYEQYF.

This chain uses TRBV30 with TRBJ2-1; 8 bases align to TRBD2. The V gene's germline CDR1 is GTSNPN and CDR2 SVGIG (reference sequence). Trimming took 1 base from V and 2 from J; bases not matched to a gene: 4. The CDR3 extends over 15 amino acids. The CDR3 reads CAWSGLAFPYNEQFF. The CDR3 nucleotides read TGTGCCTGGAGTGGACTAGCGTTTCCCTACAATGAGCAGTTCTTC.

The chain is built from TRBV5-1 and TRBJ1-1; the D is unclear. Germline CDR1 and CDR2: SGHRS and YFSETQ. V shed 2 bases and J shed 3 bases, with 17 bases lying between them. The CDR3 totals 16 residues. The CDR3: CASSFSVLAGDTEAFF. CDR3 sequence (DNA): TGCGCCAGCAGCTTCTCCGTACTCGCCGGAGACACTGAAGCTTTCTTT.

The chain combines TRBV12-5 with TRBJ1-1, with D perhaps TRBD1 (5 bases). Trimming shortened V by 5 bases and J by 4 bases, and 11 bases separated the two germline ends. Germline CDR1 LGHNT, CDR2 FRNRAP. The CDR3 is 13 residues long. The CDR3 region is CASGSQGITEAFF. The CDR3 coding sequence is TGTGCTAGTGGTAGCCAGGGAATCACTGAAGCTTTCTTT. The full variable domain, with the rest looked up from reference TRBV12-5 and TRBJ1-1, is DARVTQTPRHKVTEMGQEVTMRCQPILGHNTVFWYRQTMMQGLELLAYFRNRAPLDDSGMPKDRFSAEMPDATLATLKIQPSEPRDSAVYFCASGSQGITEAFFGQGTRLTVV.

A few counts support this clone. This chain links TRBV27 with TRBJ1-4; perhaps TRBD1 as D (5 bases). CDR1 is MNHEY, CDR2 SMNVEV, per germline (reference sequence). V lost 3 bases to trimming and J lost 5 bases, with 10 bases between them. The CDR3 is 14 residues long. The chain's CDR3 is CASSFDRGNEKLFF. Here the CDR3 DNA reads TGTGCCAGCAGTTTTGACAGAGGCAATGAAAAACTGTTTTTT.

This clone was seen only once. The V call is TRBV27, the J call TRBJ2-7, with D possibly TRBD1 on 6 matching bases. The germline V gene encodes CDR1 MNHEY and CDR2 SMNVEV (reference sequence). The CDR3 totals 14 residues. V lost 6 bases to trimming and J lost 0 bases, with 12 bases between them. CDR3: CASRPDRSSYEQYF. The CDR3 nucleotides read TGTGCCAGCAGGCCAGACAGGAGCTCCTACGAGCAGTACTTC.

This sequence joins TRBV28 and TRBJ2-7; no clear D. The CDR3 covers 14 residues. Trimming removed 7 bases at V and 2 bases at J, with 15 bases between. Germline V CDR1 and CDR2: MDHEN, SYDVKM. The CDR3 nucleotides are TGTGCCAGCACCCCGGTTGGGTTTACCTACGAGCAGTACTTC. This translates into CASTPVGFTYEQYF. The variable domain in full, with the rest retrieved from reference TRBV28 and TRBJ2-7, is DVKVTQSSRYLVKRTGEKVFLECVQDMDHENMFWYRQDPGLGLRLIYFSYDVKMKEKGDIPEGYSVSREKKERFSLILESASTNQTSMYLCASTPVGFTYEQYFGPGTRLTVT.

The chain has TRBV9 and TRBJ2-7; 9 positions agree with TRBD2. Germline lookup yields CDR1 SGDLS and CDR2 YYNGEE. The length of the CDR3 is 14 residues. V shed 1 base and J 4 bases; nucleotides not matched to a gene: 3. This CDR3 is CASSVRREGYEQYF. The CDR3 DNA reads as TGTGCCAGCAGCGTACGGCGGGAGGGATACGAGCAGTACTTC.

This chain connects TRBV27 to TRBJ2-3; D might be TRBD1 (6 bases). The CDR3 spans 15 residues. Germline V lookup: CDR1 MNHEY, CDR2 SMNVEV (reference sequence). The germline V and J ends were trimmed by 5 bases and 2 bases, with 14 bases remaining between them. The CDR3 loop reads CASSATGMATDTQYF. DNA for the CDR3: TGTGCCAGCAGTGCAACAGGGATGGCCACAGATACGCAGTATTTT.

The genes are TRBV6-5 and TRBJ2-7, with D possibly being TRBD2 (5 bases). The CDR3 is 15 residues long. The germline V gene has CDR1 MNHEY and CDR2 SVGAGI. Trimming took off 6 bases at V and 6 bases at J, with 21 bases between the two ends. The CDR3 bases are TGTGCCAGCAGCGTTAAACTAGGATCGTTCAGCGAGCAGTACTTC. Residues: CASSVKLGSFSEQYF.

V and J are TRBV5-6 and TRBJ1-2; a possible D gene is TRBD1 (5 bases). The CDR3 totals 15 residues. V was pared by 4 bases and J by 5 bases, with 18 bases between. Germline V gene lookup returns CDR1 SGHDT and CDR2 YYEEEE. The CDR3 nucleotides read TGTGCCAGCAGCATCGGAAGGGGCGCGGGGTATGGCTACACCTTC. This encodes CASSIGRGAGYGYTF.

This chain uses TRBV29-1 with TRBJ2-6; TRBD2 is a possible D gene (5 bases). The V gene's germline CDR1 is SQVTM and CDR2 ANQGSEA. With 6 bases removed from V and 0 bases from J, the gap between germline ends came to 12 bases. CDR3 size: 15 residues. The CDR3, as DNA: TGCAGCGTAGAGGACGGAGGCTCTGGGGCCAACGTCCTGACTTTC. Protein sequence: CSVEDGGSGANVLTF.

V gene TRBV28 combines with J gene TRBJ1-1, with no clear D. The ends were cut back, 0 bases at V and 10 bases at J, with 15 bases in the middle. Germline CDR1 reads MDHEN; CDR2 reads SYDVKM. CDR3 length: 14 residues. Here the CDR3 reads CASSLWSTSSGAFF. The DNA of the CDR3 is TGTGCCAGCAGTTTATGGTCGACGTCATCTGGAGCTTTCTTT.

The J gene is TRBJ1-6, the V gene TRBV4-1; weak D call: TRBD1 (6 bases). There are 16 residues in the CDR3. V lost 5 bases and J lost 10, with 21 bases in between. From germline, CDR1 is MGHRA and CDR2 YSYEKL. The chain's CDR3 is CASSVRIGRGGSPLHF. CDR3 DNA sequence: TGCGCCAGCAGCGTTAGAATAGGCAGGGGTGGCTCACCCCTCCACTTT.

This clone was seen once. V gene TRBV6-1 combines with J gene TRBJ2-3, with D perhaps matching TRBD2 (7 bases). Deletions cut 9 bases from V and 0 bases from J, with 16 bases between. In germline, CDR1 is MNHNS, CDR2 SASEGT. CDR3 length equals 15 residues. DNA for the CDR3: TGTGCCAGTCTGGGGGGGGGCTCTAGCACAGATACGCAGTATTTT. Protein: CASLGGGSSTDTQYF.

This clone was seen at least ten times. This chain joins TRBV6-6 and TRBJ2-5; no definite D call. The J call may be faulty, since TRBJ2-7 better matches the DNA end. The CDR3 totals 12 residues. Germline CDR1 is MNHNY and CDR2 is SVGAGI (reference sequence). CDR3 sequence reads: CASSEGDYEQYF. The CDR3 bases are TGTGCCAGCTCAGAAGGCGACTACGAGCAGTACTTC.

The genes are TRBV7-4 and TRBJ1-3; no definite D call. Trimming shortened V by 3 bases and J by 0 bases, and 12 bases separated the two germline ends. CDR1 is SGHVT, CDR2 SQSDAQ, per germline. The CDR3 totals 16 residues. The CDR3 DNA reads TGTGCCAGCAGCTTCGGCGGGCGATCCTCTGGAAACACCATATATTTT. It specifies CASSFGGRSSGNTIYF.

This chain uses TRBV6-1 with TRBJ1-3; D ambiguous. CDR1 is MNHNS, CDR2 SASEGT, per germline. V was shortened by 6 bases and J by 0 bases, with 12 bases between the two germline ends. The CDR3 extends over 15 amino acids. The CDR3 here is CASSRSVDSGNTIYF. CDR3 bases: TGTGCCAGCAGCCGCTCAGTGGACTCTGGAAACACCATATATTTT.

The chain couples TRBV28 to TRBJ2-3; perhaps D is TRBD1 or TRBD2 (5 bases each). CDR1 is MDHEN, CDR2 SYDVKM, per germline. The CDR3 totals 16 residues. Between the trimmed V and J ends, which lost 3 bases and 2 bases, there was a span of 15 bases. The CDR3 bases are TGTGCCAGCAGTTTTAAGATCGGGACGGACACAGATACGCAGTATTTT. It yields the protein CASSFKIGTDTDTQYF. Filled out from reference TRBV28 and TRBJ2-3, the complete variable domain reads DVKVTQSSRYLVKRTGEKVFLECVQDMDHENMFWYRQDPGLGLRLIYFSYDVKMKEKGDIPEGYSVSREKKERFSLILESASTNQTSMYLCASSFKIGTDTDTQYFGPGTRLTVL.

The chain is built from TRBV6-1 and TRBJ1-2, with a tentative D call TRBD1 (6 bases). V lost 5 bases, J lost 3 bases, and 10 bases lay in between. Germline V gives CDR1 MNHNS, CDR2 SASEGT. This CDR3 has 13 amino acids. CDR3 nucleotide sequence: TGTGCCAGCAGTTTACAGGGTGACTATGGCTACACCTTC. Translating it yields CASSLQGDYGYTF.